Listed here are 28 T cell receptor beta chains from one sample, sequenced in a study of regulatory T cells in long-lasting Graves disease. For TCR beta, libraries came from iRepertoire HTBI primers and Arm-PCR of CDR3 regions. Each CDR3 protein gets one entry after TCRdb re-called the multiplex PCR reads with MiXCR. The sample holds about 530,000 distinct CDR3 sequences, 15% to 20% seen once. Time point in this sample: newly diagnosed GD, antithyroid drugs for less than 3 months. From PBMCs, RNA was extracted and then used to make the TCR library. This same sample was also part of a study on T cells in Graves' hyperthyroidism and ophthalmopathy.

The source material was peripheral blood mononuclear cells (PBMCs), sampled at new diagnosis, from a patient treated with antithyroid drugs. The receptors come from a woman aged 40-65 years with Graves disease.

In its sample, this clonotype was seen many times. CDR3 DNA: TGTGCCAGCAGTTTATCTGGACGGTACCAAGAGACCCAGTACTTC. Translated, it gives CASSLSGRYQETQYF. The V gene is TRBV28, the J gene TRBJ2-5; D not certain. This CDR3 spans 15 amino acids. The germline gives CDR1 MDHEN, CDR2 SYDVKM. V shed 1 base and J shed 0 bases, with 9 bases lying between them. Combining the CDR3 with reference TRBV28 and TRBJ2-5 gives the whole variable domain DVKVTQSSRYLVKRTGEKVFLECVQDMDHENMFWYRQDPGLGLRLIYFSYDVKMKEKGDIPEGYSVSREKKERFSLILESASTNQTSMYLCASSLSGRYQETQYFGPGTRLLVL.

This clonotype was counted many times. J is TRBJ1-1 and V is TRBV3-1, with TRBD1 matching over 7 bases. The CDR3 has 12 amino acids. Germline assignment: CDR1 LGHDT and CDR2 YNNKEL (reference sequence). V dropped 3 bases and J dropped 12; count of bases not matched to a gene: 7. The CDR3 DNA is TGTGCCAGCAGCCAGAGTGGGACAGTAACTTTCTTT. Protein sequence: CASSQSGTVTFF.

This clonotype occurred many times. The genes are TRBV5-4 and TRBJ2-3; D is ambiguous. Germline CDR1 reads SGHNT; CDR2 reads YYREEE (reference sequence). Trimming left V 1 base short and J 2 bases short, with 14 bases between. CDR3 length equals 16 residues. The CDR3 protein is CASSLLLGQITDTQYF. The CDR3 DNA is TGTGCCAGCAGCTTGCTGCTTGGCCAAATCACAGATACGCAGTATTTT.

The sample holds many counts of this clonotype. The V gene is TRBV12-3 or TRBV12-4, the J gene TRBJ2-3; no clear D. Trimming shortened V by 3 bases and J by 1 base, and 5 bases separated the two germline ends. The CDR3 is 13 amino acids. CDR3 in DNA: TGTGCCAGCAGTTTTCGGGGCACAGATACGCAGTATTTT. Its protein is CASSFRGTDTQYF.

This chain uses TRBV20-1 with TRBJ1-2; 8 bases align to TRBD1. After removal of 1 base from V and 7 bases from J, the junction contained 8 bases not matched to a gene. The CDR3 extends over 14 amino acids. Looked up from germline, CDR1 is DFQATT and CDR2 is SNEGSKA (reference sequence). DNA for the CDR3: TGCAGTGCTAGAGTGGGTCAGGGGGCGGGTGGCTACACCTTC. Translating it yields CSARVGQGAGGYTF.

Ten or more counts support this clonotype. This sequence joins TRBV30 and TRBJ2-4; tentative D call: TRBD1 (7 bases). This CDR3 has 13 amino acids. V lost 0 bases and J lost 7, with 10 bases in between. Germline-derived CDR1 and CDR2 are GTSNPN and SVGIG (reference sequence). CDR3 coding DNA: TGTGCCTGGAGTGTACCAGGGGGGAACATTCAGTACTTC. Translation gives CAWSVPGGNIQYF.

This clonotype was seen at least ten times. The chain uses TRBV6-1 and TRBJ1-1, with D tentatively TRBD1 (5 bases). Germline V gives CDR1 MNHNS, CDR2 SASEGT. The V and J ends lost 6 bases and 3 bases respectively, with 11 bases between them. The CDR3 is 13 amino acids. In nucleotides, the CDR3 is TGTGCCAGCAGGACCCTACAGGACACTGAAGCTTTCTTT. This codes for CASRTLQDTEAFF.

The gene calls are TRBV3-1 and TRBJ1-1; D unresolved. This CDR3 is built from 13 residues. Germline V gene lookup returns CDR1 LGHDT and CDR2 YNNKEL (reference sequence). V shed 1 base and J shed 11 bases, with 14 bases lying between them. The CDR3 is CASSQVSRELAFF. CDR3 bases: TGTGCCAGCAGCCAAGTTTCTCGGGAGTTGGCTTTCTTT.

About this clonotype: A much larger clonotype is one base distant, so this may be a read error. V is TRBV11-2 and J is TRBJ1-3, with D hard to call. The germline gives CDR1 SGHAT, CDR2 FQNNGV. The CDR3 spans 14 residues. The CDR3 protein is CACSLVFTGNTIYF. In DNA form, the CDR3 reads TGTGCCTGCAGCTTAGTCTTCACTGGAAACACCATATATTTT.

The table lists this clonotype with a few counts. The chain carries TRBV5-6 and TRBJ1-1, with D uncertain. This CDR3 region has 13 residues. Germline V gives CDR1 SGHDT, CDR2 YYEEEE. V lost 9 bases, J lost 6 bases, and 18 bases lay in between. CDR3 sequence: CATATGLEAEAFF. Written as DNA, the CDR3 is TGTGCCACCGCTACCGGATTGGAGGCTGAAGCTTTCTTT.

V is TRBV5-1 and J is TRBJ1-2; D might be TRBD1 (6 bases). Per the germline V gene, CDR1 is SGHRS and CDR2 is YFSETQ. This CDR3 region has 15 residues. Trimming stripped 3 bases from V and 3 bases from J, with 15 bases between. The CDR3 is CASSSIGGDDYGYTF. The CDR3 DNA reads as TGCGCCAGCAGCTCAATAGGGGGGGACGACTATGGCTACACCTTC.

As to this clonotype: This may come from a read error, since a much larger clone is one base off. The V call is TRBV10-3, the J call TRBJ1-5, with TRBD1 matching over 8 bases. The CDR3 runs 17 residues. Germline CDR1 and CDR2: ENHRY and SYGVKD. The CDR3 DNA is TGTGCCACGTCCAAGACAGGGGATCCTTTGAGCAATCGGCCCCAGCATTTT. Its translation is CATSKTGDPLSNRPQHF.

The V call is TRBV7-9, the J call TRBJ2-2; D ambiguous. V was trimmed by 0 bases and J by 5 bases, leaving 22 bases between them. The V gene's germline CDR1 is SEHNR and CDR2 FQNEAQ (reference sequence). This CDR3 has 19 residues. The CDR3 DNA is TGTGCCAGCAGCTTAGCCCCAAGAGTCGAATGGGGATGGACCGGGGAGCTGTTTTTT. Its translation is CASSLAPRVEWGWTGELFF.

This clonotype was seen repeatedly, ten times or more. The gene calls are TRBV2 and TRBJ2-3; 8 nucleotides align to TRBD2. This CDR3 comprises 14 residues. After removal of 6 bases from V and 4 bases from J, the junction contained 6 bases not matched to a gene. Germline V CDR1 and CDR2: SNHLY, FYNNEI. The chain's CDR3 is CASRAGLVADTQYF. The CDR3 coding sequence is TGTGCCAGCAGAGCGGGACTAGTTGCAGATACGCAGTATTTT.

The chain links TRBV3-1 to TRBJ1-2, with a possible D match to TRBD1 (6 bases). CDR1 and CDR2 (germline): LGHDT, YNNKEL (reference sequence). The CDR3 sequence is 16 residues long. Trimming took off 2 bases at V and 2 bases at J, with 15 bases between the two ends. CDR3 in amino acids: CASSQKSGTPNYGYTF. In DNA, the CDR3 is TGTGCCAGCAGCCAAAAATCGGGGACACCAAACTATGGCTACACCTTC.

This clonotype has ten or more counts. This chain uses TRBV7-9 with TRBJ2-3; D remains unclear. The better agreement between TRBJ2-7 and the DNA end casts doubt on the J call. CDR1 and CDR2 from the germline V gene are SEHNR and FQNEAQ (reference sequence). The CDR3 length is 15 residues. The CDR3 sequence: CASSLGQAFSYEQYF. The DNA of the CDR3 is TGTGCCAGCAGCTTAGGCCAGGCCTTCTCCTACGAGCAGTACTTC.

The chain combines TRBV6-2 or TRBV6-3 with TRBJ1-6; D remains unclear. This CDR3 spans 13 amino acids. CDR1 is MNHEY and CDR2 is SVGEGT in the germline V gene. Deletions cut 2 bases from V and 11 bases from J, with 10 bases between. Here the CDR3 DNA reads TGTGCCAGCAGTTACGAGGGTCGTACACCCCTCCACTTT. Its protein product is CASSYEGRTPLHF.

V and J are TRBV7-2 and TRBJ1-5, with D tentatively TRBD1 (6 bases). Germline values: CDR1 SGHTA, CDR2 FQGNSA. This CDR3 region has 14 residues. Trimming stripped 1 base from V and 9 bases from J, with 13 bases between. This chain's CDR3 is CASSLEGTSPPQHF. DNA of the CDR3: TGTGCCAGCAGCTTAGAGGGGACATCCCCGCCCCAGCATTTT.

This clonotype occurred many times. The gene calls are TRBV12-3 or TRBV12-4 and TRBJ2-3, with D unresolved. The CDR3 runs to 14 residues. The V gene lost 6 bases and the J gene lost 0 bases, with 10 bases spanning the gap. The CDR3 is CASRRTVSTDTQYF. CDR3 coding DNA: TGTGCCAGCAGAAGGACGGTTAGCACAGATACGCAGTATTTT.

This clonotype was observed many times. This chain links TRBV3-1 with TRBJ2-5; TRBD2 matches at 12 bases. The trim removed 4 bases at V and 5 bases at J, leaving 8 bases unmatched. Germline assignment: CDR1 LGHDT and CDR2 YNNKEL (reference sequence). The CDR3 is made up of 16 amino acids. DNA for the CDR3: TGTGCCAGCAGCCCAACTAGCGGGGGGCCACGGGAGACCCAGTACTTC. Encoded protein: CASSPTSGGPRETQYF.

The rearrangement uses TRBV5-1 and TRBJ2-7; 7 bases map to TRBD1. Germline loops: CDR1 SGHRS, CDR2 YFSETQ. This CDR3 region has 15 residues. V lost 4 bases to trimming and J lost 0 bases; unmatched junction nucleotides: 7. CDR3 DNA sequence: TGCGCCAGCAGCCGAGGCGACAGGGCCTCCTACGAGCAGTACTTC. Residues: CASSRGDRASYEQYF.

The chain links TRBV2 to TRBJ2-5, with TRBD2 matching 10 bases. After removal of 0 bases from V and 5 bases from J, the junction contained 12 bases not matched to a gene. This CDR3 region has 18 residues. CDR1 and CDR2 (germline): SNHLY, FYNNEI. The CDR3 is CASSEALRERGGRETQYF. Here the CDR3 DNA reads TGTGCCAGCAGTGAAGCGCTTCGGGAGCGGGGGGGCCGCGAGACCCAGTACTTC.

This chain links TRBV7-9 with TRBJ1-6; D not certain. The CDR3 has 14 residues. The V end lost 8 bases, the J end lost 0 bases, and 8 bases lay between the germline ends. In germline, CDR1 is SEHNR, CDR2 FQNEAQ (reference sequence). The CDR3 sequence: CASQASSYNSPLHF. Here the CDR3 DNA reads TGTGCCAGCCAGGCCAGCTCCTATAATTCACCCCTCCACTTT.

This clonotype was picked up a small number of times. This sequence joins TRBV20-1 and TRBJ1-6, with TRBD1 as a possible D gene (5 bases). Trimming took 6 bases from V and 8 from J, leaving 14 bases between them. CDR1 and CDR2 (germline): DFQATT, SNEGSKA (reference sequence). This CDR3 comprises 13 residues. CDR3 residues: CSAQQVGDSPLHF. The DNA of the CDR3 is TGCAGTGCACAACAGGTTGGGGATTCACCCCTCCACTTT.

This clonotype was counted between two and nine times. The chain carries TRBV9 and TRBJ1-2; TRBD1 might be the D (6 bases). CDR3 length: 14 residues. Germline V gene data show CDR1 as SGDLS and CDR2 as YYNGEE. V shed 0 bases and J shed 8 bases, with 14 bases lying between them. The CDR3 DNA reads TGTGCCAGCAGCGTAGGGGGAGGGGGGAGCGGCTACACCTTC. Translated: CASSVGGGGSGYTF.

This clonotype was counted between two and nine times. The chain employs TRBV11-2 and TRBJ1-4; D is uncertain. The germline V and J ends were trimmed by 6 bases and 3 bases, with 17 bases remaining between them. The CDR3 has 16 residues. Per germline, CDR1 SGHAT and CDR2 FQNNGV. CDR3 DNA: TGTGCCAGCAGTTACGGGGTGGGGAGGCCTAATGAAAAACTGTTTTTT. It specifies CASSYGVGRPNEKLFF.

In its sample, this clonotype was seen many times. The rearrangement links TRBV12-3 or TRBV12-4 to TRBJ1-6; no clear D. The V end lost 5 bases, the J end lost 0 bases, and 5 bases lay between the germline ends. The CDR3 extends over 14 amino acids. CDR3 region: CASSDSSYNSPLHF. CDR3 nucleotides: TGTGCCAGCAGTGATAGCTCCTATAATTCACCCCTCCACTTT.

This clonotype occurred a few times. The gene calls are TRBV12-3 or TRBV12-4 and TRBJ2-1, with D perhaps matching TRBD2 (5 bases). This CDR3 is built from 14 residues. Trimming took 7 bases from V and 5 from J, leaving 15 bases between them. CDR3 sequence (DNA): TGTGCCAGCATGAGGGTATTCCCTAACAATGAGCAGTTCTTC. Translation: CASMRVFPNNEQFF.